This T cell receptor (beta chain) was documented in a study of shared T cell receptors in the human thymus. The assay was immunoSEQ multiplex PCR, and TCRdb's table has in-frame clones only and misses some. The data contain fewer than 700,000 clones, roughly 88% of them singletons. The CDR3 is made up of 16 amino acids. CDR1 MGHRA and CDR2 YSYEKL come from the germline V gene. V was trimmed by 0 bases and J by 8 bases, leaving 19 bases between them. A further study also used this sample, focusing on human thymus T cells. That paper adds: Healthy Finnish infants undergoing corrective surgery for congenital heart defects were the donors. Thymus tissue was removed during corrective cardiac surgery. It looked as if thymic and blood repertoires used V and J genes in a biased way. Among unrelated individuals, related research reported thymic repertoires that overlapped highly.

The origin of this receptor is a boy under two years old with a congenital heart defect. The chain joins TRBV4-1 to TRBJ1-2; possible D gene TRBD1, 6 bases. Input material: thymocytes. The CDR3 DNA reads TGCGCCAGCAGCCAAGATGAGGGAGAGGACAGCTTCGGCTACACCTTC. Translation gives CASSQDEGEDSFGYTF.